A single TCR beta chain is shown here with its context. Its antigen is not known. TRB cDNA libraries were made by UMI-labeled 5' RACE. Reprocessing the 5' RACE reads, TCRdb reports a single entry for every CDR3 protein and omits DNA. This sample's table has over 100,000 distinct CDR3 sequences. The CD45RO-CCR7+CD27+CD95- phenotype denoted naive CD8+ T cells. This entry comes from a study of CXCR3-negative and CXCR3-positive naive CD8 T cells. Findings of the study overall: A higher hydrophobicity marked the TRB CDR3s of CXCR3-positive naive cells versus CXCR3-negative naive cells.

CDR1 is DFQATT, CDR2 SNEGSKA, per germline (reference sequence). CDR3 length: 14 residues. The clonotype comes from a human donor in good health. Some clones in this sample may be carry-over from other donors' samples. The rearrangement joins TRBV20-1 to TRBJ2-1. Sample: naive CXCR3+ CD8+ T cells from blood. As for subset: CD45RO-CCR7+CD27+CD95- naive CD8+ T cells expressing CXCR3 (TNR3+). The CDR3 sequence: CSAVGVGTYNEQFF.